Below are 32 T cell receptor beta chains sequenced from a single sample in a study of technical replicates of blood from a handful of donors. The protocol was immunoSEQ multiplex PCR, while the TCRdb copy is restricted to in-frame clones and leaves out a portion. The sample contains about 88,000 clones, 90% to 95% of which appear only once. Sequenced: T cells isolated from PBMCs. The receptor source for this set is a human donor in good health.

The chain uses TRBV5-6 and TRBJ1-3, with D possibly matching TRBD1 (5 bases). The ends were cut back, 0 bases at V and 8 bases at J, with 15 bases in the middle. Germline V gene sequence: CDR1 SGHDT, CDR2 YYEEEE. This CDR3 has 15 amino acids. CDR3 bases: TGTGCCAGCAGCTTGGGACTGGGGGACTGGGACACCATATATTTT. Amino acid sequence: CASSLGLGDWDTIYF.

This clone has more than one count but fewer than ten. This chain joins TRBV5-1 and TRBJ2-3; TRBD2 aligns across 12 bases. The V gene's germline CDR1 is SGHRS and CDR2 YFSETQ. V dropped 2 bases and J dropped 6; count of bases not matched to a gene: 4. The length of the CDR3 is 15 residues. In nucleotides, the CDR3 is TGCGCCAGCAGCTTCGGACTAGCGGGGCCGGATACGCAGTATTTT. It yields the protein CASSFGLAGPDTQYF.

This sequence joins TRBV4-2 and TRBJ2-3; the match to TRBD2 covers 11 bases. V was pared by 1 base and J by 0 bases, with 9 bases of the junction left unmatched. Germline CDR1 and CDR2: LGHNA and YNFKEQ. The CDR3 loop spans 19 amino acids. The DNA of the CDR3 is TGTGCCAGCAGCCAAGTGTGGCTAGCGGGAGGCCCCAGCACAGATACGCAGTATTTT. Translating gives CASSQVWLAGGPSTDTQYF.

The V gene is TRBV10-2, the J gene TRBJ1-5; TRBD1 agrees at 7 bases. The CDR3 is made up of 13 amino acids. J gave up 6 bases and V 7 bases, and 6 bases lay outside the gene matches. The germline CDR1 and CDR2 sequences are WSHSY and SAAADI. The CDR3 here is CASTRQGIQPQHF. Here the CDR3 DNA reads TGCGCCAGCACGAGACAGGGTATTCAGCCCCAGCATTTT.

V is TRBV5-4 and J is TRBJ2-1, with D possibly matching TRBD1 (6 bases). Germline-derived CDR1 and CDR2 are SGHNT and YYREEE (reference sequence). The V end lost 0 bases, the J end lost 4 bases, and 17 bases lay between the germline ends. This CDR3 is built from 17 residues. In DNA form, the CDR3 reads TGTGCCAGCAGCTTGGGTCGCGGTACAGGGAATTACAATGAGCAGTTCTTC. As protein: CASSLGRGTGNYNEQFF.

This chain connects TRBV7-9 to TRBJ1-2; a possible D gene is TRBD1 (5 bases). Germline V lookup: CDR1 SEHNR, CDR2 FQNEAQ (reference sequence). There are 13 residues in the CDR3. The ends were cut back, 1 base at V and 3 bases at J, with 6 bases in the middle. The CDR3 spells CASSLVGDYGYTF. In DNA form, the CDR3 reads TGTGCCAGCAGCTTAGTAGGGGACTATGGCTACACCTTC.

The CDR3 bases are TGTGCCAGCAGCTTATACCGGGACTCGTTCTACGAGCAGTACTTC. Translating it yields CASSLYRDSFYEQYF. The chain is built from TRBV5-8 and TRBJ2-7; a possible D gene is TRBD2 (6 bases). Germline V lookup: CDR1 SGHTS, CDR2 YDEGEE. V was trimmed by 2 bases and J by 3 bases, leaving 15 bases between them. There are 15 residues in the CDR3.

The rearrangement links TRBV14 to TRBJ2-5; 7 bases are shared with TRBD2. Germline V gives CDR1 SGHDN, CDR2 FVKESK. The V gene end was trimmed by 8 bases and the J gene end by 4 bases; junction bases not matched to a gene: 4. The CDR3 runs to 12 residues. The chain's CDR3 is CASRGGGETQYF. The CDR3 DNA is TGTGCCAGCCGGGGCGGGGGAGAGACCCAGTACTTC.

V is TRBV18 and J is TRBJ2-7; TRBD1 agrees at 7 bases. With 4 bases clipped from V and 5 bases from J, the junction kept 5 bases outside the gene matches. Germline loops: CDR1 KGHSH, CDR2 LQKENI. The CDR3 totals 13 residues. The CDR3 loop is CASSRLDRDEQYF. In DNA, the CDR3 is TGTGCCAGCTCACGACTCGACAGGGACGAGCAGTACTTC.

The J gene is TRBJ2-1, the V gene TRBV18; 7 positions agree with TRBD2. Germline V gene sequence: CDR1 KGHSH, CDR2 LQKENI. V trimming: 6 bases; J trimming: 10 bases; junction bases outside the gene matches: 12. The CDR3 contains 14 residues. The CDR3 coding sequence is TGTGCCAGCTCGCTTAGTTGGGAGGGATGGGAGCAGTTCTTC. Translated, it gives CASSLSWEGWEQFF.

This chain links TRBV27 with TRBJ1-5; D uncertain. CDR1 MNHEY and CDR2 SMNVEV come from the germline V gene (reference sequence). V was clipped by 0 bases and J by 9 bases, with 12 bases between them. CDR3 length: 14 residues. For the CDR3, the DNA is TGTGCCAGCAGTTTATCGGGCAGTGTTAGGCCCCAGCATTTT. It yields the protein CASSLSGSVRPQHF.

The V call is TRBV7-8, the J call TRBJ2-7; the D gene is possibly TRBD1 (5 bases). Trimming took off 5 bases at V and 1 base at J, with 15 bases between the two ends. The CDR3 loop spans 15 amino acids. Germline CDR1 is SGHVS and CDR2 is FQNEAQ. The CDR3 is CASSIRARESYEQYF. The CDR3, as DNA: TGTGCCAGCAGCATCAGGGCTCGAGAGTCCTACGAGCAGTACTTC. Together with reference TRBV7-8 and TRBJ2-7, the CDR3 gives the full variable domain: GAGVSQSPRYKVAKRGQDVALRCDPISGHVSLFWYQQALGQGPEFLTYFQNEAQLDKSGLPSDRFFAERPEGSVSTLKIQRTQQEDSAVYLCASSIRARESYEQYFGPGTRLTVT.

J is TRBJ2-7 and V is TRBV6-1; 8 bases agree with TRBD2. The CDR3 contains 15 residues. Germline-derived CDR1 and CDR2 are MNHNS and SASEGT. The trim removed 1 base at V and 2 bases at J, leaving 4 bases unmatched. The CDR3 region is CASSEGPGGTYEQYF. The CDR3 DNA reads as TGTGCCAGCAGTGAAGGTCCGGGAGGGACCTACGAGCAGTACTTC.

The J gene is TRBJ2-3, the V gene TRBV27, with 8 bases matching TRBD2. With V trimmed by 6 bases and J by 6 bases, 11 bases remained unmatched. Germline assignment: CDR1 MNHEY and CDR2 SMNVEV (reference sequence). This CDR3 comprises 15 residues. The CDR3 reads CASRRTSGSGDTQYF. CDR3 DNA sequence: TGTGCCAGCAGGAGGACAAGCGGGAGTGGTGATACGCAGTATTTT.

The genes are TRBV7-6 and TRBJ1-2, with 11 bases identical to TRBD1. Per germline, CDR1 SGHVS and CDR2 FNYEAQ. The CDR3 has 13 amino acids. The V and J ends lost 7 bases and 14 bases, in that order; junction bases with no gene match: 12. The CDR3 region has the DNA TGTGCCAGCACCCTGAAACGGGACAGGGGGTGGACCTTC. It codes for CASTLKRDRGWTF.

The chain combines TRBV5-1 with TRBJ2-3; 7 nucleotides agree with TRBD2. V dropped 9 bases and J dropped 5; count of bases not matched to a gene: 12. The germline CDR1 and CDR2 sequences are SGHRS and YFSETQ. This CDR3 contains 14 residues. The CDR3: CATTEVAGEDTQYF. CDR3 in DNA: TGCGCCACGACGGAGGTGGCGGGAGAAGATACGCAGTATTTT.

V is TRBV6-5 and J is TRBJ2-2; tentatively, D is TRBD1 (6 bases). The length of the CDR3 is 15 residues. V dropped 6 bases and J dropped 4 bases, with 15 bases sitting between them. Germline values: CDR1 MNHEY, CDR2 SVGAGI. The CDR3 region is CASSQLTGPTGELFF. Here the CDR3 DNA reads TGTGCCAGCAGCCAACTGACAGGACCCACCGGGGAGCTGTTTTTT.

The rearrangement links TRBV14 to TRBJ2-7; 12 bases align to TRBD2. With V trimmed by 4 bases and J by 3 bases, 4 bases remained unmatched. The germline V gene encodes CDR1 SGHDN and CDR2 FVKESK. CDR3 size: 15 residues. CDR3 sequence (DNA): TGTGCCAGCAGCCGCGGGACTAGCGGGCTCTACGAGCAGTACTTC. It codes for CASSRGTSGLYEQYF. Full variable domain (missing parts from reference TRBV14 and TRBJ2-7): EAGVTQFPSHSVIEKGQTVTLRCDPISGHDNLYWYRRVMGKEIKFLLHFVKESKQDESGMPNNRFLAERTGGTYSTLKVQPAELEDSGVYFCASSRGTSGLYEQYFGPGTRLTVT.

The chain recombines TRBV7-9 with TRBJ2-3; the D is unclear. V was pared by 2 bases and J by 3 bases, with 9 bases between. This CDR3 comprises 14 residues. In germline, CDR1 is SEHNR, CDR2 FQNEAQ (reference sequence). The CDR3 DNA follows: TGTGCCAGCAGCTTAACGAGAGCTACAGATACGCAGTATTTT. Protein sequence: CASSLTRATDTQYF.

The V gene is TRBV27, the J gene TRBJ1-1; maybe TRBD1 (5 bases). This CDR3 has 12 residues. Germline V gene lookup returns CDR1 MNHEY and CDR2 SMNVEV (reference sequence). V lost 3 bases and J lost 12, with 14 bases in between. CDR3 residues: CASSFLQGVTFF. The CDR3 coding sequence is TGTGCCAGCAGTTTTTTGCAGGGTGTGACTTTCTTT.

DNA of the CDR3: TGCGCCAGCAAGTGGTTGGGGCTTAGCACAGATACGCAGTATTTT. Translated: CASKWLGLSTDTQYF. This chain links TRBV5-1 with TRBJ2-3, with D possibly matching TRBD1 (5 bases). This CDR3 is 15 amino acids long. Trimming stripped 6 bases from V and 0 bases from J, with 14 bases between. In germline, CDR1 is SGHRS, CDR2 YFSETQ.

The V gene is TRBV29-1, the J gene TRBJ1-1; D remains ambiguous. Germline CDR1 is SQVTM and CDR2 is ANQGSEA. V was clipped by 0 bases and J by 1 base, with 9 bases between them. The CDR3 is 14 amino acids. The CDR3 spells CSVEDQRGNTEAFF. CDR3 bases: TGCAGCGTTGAAGATCAGCGGGGGAACACTGAAGCTTTCTTT.

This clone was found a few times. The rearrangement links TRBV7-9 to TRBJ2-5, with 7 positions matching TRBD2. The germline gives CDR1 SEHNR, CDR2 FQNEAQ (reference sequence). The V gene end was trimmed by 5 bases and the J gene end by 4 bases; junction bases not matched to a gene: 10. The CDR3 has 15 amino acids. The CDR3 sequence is CASSVGLAVRETQYF. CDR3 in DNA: TGTGCCAGCAGCGTGGGGCTAGCGGTCCGAGAGACCCAGTACTTC.

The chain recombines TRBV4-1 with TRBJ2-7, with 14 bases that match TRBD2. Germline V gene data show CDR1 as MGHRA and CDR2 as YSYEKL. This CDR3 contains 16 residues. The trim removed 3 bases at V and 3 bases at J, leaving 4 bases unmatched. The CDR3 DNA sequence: TGCGCCAGCAGCCAGGGAGGGACTAGCGGGAGCTACGAGCAGTACTTC. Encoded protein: CASSQGGTSGSYEQYF.

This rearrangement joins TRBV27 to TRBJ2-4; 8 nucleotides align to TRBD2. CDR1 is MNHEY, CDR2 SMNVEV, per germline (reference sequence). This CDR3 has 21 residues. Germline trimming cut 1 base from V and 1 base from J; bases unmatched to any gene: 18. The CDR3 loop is CASSLYWVGGDAPLAKNIQYF. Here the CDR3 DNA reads TGTGCCAGCAGTTTATATTGGGTCGGGGGGGACGCCCCTCTGGCCAAAAACATTCAGTACTTC.

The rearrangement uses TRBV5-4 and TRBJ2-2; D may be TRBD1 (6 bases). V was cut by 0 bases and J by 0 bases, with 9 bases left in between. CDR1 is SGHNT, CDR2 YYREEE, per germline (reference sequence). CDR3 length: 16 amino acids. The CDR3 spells CASSLGGTTNTGELFF. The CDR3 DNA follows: TGTGCCAGCAGCTTGGGGGGGACAACGAACACCGGGGAGCTGTTTTTT. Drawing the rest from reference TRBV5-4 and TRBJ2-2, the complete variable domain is ETGVTQSPTHLIKTRGQQVTLRCSSQSGHNTVSWYQQALGQGPQFIFQYYREEENGRGNFPPRFSGLQFPNYSSELNVNALELDDSALYLCASSLGGTTNTGELFFGEGSRLTVL.

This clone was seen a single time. The CDR3 here is CASSHRDMPYEQYF. For the CDR3, the DNA is TGTGCCAGCAGCCACCGGGACATGCCCTACGAGCAGTACTTC. V and J are TRBV14 and TRBJ2-7; tentatively, D is TRBD1 (6 bases). Germline V lookup: CDR1 SGHDN, CDR2 FVKESK. Trimming pared 3 bases from V and 2 bases from J, leaving 11 bases between. This CDR3 has 14 residues.

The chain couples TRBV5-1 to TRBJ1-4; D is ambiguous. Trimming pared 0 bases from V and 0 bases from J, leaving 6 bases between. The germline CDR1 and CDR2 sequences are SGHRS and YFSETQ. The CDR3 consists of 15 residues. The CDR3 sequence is CASSLGVTTNEKLFF. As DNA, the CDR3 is TGCGCCAGCAGCTTGGGCGTTACAACTAATGAAAAACTGTTTTTT.

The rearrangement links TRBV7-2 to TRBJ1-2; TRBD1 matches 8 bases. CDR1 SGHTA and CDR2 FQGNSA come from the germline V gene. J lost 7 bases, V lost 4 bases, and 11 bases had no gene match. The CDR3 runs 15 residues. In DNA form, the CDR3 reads TGTGCCAGCAGCTACCCCGGGACAGGAGTGCGTGGCTACACCTTC. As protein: CASSYPGTGVRGYTF. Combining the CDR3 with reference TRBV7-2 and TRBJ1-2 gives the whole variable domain GAGVSQSPSNKVTEKGKDVELRCDPISGHTALYWYRQSLGQGLEFLIYFQGNSAPDKSGLPSDRFSAERTGGSVSTLTIQRTQQEDSAVYLCASSYPGTGVRGYTFGSGTRLTVV.

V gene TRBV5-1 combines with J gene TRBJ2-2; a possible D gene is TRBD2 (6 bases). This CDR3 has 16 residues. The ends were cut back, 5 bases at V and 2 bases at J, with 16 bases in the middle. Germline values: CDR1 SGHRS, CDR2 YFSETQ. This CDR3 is CASSLVHSGNTGELFF. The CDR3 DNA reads TGCGCCAGCAGTCTTGTTCATAGCGGAAACACCGGGGAGCTGTTTTTT.

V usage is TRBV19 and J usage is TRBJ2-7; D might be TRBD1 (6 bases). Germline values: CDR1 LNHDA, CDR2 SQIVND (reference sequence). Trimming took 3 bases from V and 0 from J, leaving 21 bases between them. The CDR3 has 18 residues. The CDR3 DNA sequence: TGTGCCAGTAGTATCAGTTACCGACCGCAGGGGTACTCCTACGAGCAGTACTTC. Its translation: CASSISYRPQGYSYEQYF.

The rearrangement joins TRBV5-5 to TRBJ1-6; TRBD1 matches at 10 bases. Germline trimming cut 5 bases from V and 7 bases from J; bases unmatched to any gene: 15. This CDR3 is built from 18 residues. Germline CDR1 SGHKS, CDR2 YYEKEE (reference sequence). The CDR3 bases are TGTGCCAGCAGTCCGTGGGACAGGGGAATTGGGCACAATTCACCCCTCCACTTT. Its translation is CASSPWDRGIGHNSPLHF.